This T cell receptor (beta chain) is drawn from a study of T-cell memory formation after mild COVID-19. At the level of the study: Largely donor-specific sequence clusters came from a couple of donors. Whole-study results and caveats: Some clones that responded turned up in pre-infection memory, which suggests that cross-reactive memory joined in. While clones contracting from day 15 to 85 were balanced between CD4 and CD8, later expanders leaned CD4+. Specificity for SARS-CoV-2 was not confirmed among the second-wave clones peaking on day 37.

Germline CDR1 is SEHNR and CDR2 is FQNEAQ (reference sequence). This CDR3 is 14 amino acids long. Trimming took 6 bases from V and 1 from J; bases not matched to a gene: 4. Via MiXCR, TCRdb re-called the 5' RACE reads, giving one row per CDR3 protein. The sample lists under 600,000 distinct CDR3 sequences, less than 25% occurring once. This clonotype was counted between two and nine times. Its antigen is not known. The J gene is TRBJ2-3, the V gene TRBV7-9; 7 bases line up with TRBD2. The receptor was isolated from an adult woman who had mild COVID-19 (a few samples of this study predate the infection). Cell type and time point are not known. Input material: PBMCs or a T cell subset sorted from them (not recorded which). This CDR3 is CASRGGWGTDTQYF. CDR3 sequence (DNA): TGTGCCAGCAGGGGGGGGTGGGGCACAGATACGCAGTATTTT. The whole variable domain, filled in from reference TRBV7-9 and TRBJ2-3, reads DTGVSQNPRHKITKRGQNVTFRCDPISEHNRLYWYRQTLGQGPEFLTYFQNEAQLEKSRLLSDRFSAERPKGSFSTLEIQRTEQGDSAMYLCASRGGWGTDTQYFGPGTRLTVL.